This T cell receptor (beta chain) was sequenced for a study of Graves' ophthalmopathy and Graves' hyperthyroidism. The study amplified TCR beta CDR3 regions using RNA transcripts. HTBI primers were used in a first-round RT-PCR, which preceded a second-round multiplex PCR. TCRdb re-called the multiplex PCR reads through MiXCR, storing one row per CDR3 protein. This table has about 500,000 distinct CDR3 sequences, roughly 40% appearing once. This clonotype has just a few counts. Its target is not known. Study results and caveats: Using a 13-signature model, the authors split ophthalmopathy from stable hyperthyroidism, with 85% to 90% sensitivity and approximately 84% specificity. Among thyroid clonotypes expanded above 0.001 frequency, most also appeared in blood.

Participants with hyperthyroidism, aged 18 to 65, were newly diagnosed with under 2 months' duration. Uncontrolled infections, pregnancy, lactation or other autoimmune diseases led to patient exclusion. Germline V gene data show CDR1 as MNHEY and CDR2 as SVGAGI. V lost 11 bases and J lost 4, with 9 bases in between. The CDR3 runs 11 residues. The J gene is TRBJ1-3, the V gene TRBV6-5; D is possibly TRBD1 (6 bases). The source is an adult man with Graves' hyperthyroidism. The sample was peripheral blood or thyroid tissue (not recorded which). The CDR3 nucleotides read TGTGCCGGCGACAGGGGAAACACCATATATTTT. It is translated as CAGDRGNTIYF.